This T cell receptor beta chain came from a study of long-term antiretroviral therapy in people with HIV. About the research overall: In the earliest collections, sampling predates the 2015 immediate-ART recommendation by about a decade.

The libraries were made with immunoSEQ v3.0 at survey level. The repertoire was sequenced with immunoSEQ multiplex PCR; TCRdb's copy has only in-frame clones and lacks some. Here the sample spans 14,000 or so clones, just over 75% being singletons. The study, taken as a whole, reports: The repertoire was dominated at all time points by clones expanded before ART.

Germline values: CDR1 MNHNS, CDR2 SASEGT. V lost 7 bases to trimming and J lost 8 bases, with 20 bases between them. The CDR3 length is 14 residues. Regarding this clone: Its antigen is not identified.

This sequence originates from a man aged 35-49 years with HIV. The chain combines TRBV6-1 with TRBJ1-2, with D perhaps TRBD1 (6 bases). Specimen: unsorted PBMCs, collected 1.3 years before starting antiretroviral therapy. DNA for the CDR3: TGTGCCAGCAAACCGCCGGGACACGAGGGAGGCTACACCTTC. It is translated as CASKPPGHEGGYTF.